Each of the 2 T cell receptor beta chains below was sequenced from the same sample in a study of blood T cell repertoires in COVID-19. Sequenced by immunoSEQ multiplex PCR; TCRdb stores in-frame clones only, minus some. This table has more than 70,000 clones, 75% to 90% appearing once. Material: peripheral blood. These receptors all stem from a man older than 75 with active or convalescent COVID-19.

This rearrangement joins TRBV7-8 to TRBJ1-5, with 8 bases matching TRBD1. The CDR3 contains 16 residues. Germline CDR1 is SGHVS and CDR2 is FQNEAQ. V trimming: 3 bases; J trimming: 5 bases; junction bases outside the gene matches: 9. The CDR3 reads CASSFGQGTVHQPQHF. In DNA, the CDR3 is TGTGCCAGCAGCTTCGGACAGGGCACAGTCCATCAGCCCCAGCATTTT.

This clone occurred a few times. The genes are TRBV7-2 and TRBJ1-6; no firm D call. Germline CDR1 SGHTA, CDR2 FQGNSA. The V end lost 1 base, the J end lost 10 bases, and 5 bases lay between the germline ends. The CDR3 contains 12 residues. The CDR3 DNA is TGTGCCAGCAGCTTAGTATCCTCACCCCTCCACTTT. This sequence encodes CASSLVSSPLHF. The full variable domain, rest sourced from reference TRBV7-2 and TRBJ1-6, is GAGVSQSPSNKVTEKGKDVELRCDPISGHTALYWYRQSLGQGLEFLIYFQGNSAPDKSGLPSDRFSAERTGGSVSTLTIQRTQQEDSAVYLCASSLVSSPLHFGNGTRLTVT.